This T cell receptor (beta chain) is from a study of CD8+CD57+ T cells in acquired aplastic anemia (dated by TCRdb to the late 2010s). The study in broad terms: A mean of approximately 2.9 ug of DNA, ranging from about 0.2 to 27.4 ug, was extracted from sorted CD4+ and CD8+ cells. The research as a whole found: Patients and healthy controls showed no significant difference in CD8+ Simpson's diversity (P=0.060). Although around 30 CD8+ CDR3 sequences were shared by patients and controls, these sequences appeared highly expressed in patients and within the immunodominant clones of patients.

The CDR3 starts with the cysteine, ends with the phenylalanine, and has 15 residues. The entry retains the CDR3 DNA only, 45 bases that are in frame from base 1. Trimming takes 7 bases off V and 7 bases off J; junction bases not matched to a gene: 10. The germline V gene gives CDR1 as SGHTA and CDR2 as FQGNSA. In this study, sorted CD4+ and CD8+ T cells from the blood of healthy subjects and of severe aplastic anemia patients had their TCR repertoires deep-sequenced. Ficoll-Paque density gradient centrifugation was used to isolate peripheral blood mononuclear cells. CD4+ and CD8+ T cells were sorted by FACS or magnetic beads before DNA extraction. Concerning this clonotype: This receptor's antigen is unknown. Within one base of it there is no much larger clone, and no base qualities were kept.

Genomic DNA served as template for TCR beta VDJ combination and CDR3 sequence profiling. An Illumina HiSeq 2000 was the platform used for TCR repertoire sequencing. The authors processed their data as follows. TRBV/TRBJ rearrangement plots, CDR3 size and DJ length profiles, and Simpson's diversity index were used to assess repertoires. The immunodominant clone was defined as the most abundant DNA sequence in deep sequencing data. CDR3 amino acid sequences were checked for sharing between subjects and were compared against published repertoires and the VDJdb database. Starting from the raw public reads, TCRdb applied fastp trimming at Q25, assembled clones with MiXCR and retained in-frame beta chains. Rows with one shared CDR3 protein collapse into an entry with the most common genes and DNA. For this entry, the V and J calls and clone size follow TCRdb and not the study's own pipeline. Here the sample has 150,000 to 200,000 distinct CDR3 sequences; around 66% occur a single time. The ten largest clones represent approximately 44% of the sample.

Sequenced sample: sorted CD4+, CD8+, or CD8+CD57+ T cells (not recorded which) from PBMCs. This sequence was found in a human donor with severe aplastic anemia or a healthy control (not recorded which). The chain is made from TRBV7-2 and TRBJ2-2; 9 central nucleotides agree with TRBD2. At the DNA level, the sequence is TGTGCCAGCAAGGACTCGGGACTAGCTGGCGGGGAGCTGTTTTTT. It translates to CASKDSGLAGGELFF.